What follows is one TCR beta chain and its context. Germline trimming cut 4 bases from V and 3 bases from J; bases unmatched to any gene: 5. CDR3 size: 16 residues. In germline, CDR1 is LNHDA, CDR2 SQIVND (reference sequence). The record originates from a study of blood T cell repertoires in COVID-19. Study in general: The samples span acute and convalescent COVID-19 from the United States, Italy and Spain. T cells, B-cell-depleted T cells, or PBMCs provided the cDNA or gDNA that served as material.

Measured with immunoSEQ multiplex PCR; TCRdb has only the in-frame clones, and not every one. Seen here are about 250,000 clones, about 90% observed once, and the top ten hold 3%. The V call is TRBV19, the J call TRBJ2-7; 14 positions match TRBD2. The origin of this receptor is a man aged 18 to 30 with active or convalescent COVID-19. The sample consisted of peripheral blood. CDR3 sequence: CASSTKGTSGSYEQYF. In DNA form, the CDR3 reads TGTGCCAGTAGTACCAAGGGGACTAGCGGGAGCTACGAGCAGTACTTC.